The entry below gives a single T cell receptor beta chain sequence along with its context. Original data processing: Scientists estimated how many nucleated cells there were by amplifying reference gene primers. The data were produced by immunoSEQ multiplex PCR, yet TCRdb's version contains in-frame clones alone and is incomplete. The D gene and trimming were derived from the DNA, and the V and J assignments and clone size from that table. The sample consists of approximately 210,000 clones, around 85% of them appearing once. Germline CDR1 and CDR2: MNHEY and SVGAGI. With V trimmed by 5 bases and J by 2 bases, 6 bases remained unmatched. The CDR3 is 15 residues long. These data come from a study of blood T cell repertoires in COVID-19. About the study: Sites across the United States, Italy and Spain contributed samples from acute and convalescent COVID-19. Nucleic acid was either cDNA or gDNA, and it came from T cells, B-cell-depleted T cells, or PBMCs.

This TCR derives from a man between 35 and 55 years old with acute or convalescent COVID-19. Sequencing input: peripheral blood. The V and J genes are TRBV6-5 and TRBJ2-3, with 8 bases identical to TRBD1. The CDR3 loop reads CASSRRQGHTDTQYF. The CDR3 nucleotides read TGTGCCAGCAGTCGCAGACAGGGGCACACAGATACGCAGTATTTT.